The present T cell receptor (beta chain) was sequenced within a study of T-cell memory formation after mild COVID-19. Study outcomes and limitations: Later expanders leaned toward CD4+, whereas clones contracting from day 15 to 85 were balanced CD4/CD8. Second-wave clones reaching peak frequency on day 37 lacked confirmed SARS-CoV-2 specificity.

Libraries for TCRalpha and TCRbeta carried sample barcodes and unique molecular identifiers via 5'RACE. TCRdb used MiXCR to reprocess the 5' RACE reads, holding one entry per CDR3 protein. The profile shows about 39,000 distinct CDR3 sequences, about 6.1% of them singletons. The CDR3 extends over 15 amino acids. Germline CDR1 is SNHLY and CDR2 is FYNNEI. J lost 5 bases, V lost 8 bases, and 8 bases had no gene match. As to this clonotype: Its antigen is not known.

The chain carries TRBV2 and TRBJ1-4; 10 nucleotides agree with TRBD1. Sequenced: PBMCs or a T cell subset sorted from them (not recorded which). This TCR was recovered from an adult who had mild COVID-19 (a few samples of this study predate the infection). Cell type and time point are not known. CDR3 coding DNA: TGTGCCAGCTTGCTCATGGGACAGGGGAATGAAAAACTGTTTTTT. Encoded protein: CASLLMGQGNEKLFF.